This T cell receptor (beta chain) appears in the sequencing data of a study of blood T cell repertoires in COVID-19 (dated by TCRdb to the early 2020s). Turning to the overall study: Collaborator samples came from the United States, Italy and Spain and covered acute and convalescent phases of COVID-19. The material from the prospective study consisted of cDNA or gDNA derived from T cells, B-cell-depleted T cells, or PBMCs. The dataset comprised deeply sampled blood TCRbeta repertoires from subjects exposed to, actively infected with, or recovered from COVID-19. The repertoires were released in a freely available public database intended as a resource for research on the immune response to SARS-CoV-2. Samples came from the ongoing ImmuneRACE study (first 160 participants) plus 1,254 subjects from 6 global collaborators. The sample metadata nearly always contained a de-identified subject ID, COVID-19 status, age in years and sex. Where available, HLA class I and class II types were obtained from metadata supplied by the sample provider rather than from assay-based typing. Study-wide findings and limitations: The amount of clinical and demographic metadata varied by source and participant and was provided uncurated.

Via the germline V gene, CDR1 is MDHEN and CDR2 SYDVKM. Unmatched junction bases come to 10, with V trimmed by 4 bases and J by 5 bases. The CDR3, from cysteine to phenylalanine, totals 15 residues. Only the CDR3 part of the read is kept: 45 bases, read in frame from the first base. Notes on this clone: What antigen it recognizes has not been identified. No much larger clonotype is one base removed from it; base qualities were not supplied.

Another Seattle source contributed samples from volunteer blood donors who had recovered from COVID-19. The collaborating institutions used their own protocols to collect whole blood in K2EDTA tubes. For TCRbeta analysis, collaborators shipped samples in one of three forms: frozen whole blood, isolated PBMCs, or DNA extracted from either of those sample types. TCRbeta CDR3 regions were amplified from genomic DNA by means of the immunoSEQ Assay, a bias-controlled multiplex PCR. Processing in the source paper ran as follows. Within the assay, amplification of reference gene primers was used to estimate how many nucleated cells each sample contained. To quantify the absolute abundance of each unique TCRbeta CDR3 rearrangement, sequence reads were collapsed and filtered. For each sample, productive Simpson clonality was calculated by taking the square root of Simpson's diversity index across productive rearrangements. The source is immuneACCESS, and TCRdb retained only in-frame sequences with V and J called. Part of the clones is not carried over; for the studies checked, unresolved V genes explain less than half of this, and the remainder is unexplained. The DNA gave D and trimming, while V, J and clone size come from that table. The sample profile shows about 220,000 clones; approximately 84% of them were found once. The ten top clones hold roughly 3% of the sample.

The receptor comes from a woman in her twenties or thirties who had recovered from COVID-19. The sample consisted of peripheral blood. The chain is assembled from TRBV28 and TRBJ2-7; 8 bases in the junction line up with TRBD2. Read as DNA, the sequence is TGTGCCAGCAGTTCCCGAAGGTTAGCGGGACACGAGCAGTACTTC. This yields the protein CASSSRRLAGHEQYF. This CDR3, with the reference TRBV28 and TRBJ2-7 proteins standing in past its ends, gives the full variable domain DVKVTQSSRYLVKRTGEKVFLECVQDMDHENMFWYRQDPGLGLRLIYFSYDVKMKEKGDIPEGYSVSREKKERFSLILESASTNQTSMYLCASSSRRLAGHEQYFGPGTRLTVT.